This TCR beta chain was retrieved from a study of T cells in women clearing cervical HPV infection. As for the study in general: Case blood drawn at lesion detection; control blood after infection cleared. Study-level findings and limits: CIN3+ cases had significantly higher TCR repertoire richness than controls, but evenness did not differ.

Cervical HPV DNA detected by MY09/MY11 PCR, typed by dot-blot. Some clones are missing from TCRdb's copy, which holds only in-frame ones; the method was immunoSEQ multiplex PCR. In total, the table holds fewer than 30,000 clones. Concerning this clone: Its target is unknown. The CDR3 goes on 3 residues after the read ends, and that part is filled in from the germline J gene.

CDR1 and CDR2 from the germline V gene are SGHTA and FQGTGA. The CDR3 is 16 amino acids. Between the trimmed V and J ends, which lost 6 bases and 0 bases, there was a span of 15 bases. Source material: blood buffy coat. The receptor was isolated from a woman aged 18 to 69 with a cervical HPV16 infection that either progressed to CIN3+ or cleared (not recorded which). The chain carries TRBV7-3 and TRBJ2-1, with unresolved D. The sequenced part of the CDR3 DNA is TGTGCCAGCAGTCCTGAAGCGAGAGTCTCCTACAATGAG. Translation: CASSPEARVSYNE. In full, the CDR3 is CASSPEARVSYNEQFF.